This entry is about one T cell receptor beta chain. The antigen is unknown. The data originate from a study of identical twins. Study-level findings and limits: There was an excess of low generation probability in the out-of-frame alpha sequences that twins shared. In monozygotic twins, models underestimated the sharing of out-of-frame TCR alpha. In drawing conclusions, the study used cross-sectional statistical analysis and did not follow the same donors.

The CDR3 has 15 amino acids. From germline, CDR1 is LGHNA and CDR2 YNFKEQ. With 0 bases removed from V and 2 bases from J, the gap between germline ends came to 7 bases. TCRdb used MiXCR to reprocess the 5' RACE reads, holding one entry per CDR3 protein. The data contain about 1.7 million distinct CDR3 sequences, less than 40% of them singletons. The sample comprised cord blood. The V gene is TRBV4-2, the J gene TRBJ1-4, with D unresolved. This clonotype originated in a newborn girl in good health. The CDR3, as DNA: TGTGCCAGCAGCCAAGAAGGGCAGACTAATGAAAAACTGTTTTTT. Its protein is CASSQEGQTNEKLFF.